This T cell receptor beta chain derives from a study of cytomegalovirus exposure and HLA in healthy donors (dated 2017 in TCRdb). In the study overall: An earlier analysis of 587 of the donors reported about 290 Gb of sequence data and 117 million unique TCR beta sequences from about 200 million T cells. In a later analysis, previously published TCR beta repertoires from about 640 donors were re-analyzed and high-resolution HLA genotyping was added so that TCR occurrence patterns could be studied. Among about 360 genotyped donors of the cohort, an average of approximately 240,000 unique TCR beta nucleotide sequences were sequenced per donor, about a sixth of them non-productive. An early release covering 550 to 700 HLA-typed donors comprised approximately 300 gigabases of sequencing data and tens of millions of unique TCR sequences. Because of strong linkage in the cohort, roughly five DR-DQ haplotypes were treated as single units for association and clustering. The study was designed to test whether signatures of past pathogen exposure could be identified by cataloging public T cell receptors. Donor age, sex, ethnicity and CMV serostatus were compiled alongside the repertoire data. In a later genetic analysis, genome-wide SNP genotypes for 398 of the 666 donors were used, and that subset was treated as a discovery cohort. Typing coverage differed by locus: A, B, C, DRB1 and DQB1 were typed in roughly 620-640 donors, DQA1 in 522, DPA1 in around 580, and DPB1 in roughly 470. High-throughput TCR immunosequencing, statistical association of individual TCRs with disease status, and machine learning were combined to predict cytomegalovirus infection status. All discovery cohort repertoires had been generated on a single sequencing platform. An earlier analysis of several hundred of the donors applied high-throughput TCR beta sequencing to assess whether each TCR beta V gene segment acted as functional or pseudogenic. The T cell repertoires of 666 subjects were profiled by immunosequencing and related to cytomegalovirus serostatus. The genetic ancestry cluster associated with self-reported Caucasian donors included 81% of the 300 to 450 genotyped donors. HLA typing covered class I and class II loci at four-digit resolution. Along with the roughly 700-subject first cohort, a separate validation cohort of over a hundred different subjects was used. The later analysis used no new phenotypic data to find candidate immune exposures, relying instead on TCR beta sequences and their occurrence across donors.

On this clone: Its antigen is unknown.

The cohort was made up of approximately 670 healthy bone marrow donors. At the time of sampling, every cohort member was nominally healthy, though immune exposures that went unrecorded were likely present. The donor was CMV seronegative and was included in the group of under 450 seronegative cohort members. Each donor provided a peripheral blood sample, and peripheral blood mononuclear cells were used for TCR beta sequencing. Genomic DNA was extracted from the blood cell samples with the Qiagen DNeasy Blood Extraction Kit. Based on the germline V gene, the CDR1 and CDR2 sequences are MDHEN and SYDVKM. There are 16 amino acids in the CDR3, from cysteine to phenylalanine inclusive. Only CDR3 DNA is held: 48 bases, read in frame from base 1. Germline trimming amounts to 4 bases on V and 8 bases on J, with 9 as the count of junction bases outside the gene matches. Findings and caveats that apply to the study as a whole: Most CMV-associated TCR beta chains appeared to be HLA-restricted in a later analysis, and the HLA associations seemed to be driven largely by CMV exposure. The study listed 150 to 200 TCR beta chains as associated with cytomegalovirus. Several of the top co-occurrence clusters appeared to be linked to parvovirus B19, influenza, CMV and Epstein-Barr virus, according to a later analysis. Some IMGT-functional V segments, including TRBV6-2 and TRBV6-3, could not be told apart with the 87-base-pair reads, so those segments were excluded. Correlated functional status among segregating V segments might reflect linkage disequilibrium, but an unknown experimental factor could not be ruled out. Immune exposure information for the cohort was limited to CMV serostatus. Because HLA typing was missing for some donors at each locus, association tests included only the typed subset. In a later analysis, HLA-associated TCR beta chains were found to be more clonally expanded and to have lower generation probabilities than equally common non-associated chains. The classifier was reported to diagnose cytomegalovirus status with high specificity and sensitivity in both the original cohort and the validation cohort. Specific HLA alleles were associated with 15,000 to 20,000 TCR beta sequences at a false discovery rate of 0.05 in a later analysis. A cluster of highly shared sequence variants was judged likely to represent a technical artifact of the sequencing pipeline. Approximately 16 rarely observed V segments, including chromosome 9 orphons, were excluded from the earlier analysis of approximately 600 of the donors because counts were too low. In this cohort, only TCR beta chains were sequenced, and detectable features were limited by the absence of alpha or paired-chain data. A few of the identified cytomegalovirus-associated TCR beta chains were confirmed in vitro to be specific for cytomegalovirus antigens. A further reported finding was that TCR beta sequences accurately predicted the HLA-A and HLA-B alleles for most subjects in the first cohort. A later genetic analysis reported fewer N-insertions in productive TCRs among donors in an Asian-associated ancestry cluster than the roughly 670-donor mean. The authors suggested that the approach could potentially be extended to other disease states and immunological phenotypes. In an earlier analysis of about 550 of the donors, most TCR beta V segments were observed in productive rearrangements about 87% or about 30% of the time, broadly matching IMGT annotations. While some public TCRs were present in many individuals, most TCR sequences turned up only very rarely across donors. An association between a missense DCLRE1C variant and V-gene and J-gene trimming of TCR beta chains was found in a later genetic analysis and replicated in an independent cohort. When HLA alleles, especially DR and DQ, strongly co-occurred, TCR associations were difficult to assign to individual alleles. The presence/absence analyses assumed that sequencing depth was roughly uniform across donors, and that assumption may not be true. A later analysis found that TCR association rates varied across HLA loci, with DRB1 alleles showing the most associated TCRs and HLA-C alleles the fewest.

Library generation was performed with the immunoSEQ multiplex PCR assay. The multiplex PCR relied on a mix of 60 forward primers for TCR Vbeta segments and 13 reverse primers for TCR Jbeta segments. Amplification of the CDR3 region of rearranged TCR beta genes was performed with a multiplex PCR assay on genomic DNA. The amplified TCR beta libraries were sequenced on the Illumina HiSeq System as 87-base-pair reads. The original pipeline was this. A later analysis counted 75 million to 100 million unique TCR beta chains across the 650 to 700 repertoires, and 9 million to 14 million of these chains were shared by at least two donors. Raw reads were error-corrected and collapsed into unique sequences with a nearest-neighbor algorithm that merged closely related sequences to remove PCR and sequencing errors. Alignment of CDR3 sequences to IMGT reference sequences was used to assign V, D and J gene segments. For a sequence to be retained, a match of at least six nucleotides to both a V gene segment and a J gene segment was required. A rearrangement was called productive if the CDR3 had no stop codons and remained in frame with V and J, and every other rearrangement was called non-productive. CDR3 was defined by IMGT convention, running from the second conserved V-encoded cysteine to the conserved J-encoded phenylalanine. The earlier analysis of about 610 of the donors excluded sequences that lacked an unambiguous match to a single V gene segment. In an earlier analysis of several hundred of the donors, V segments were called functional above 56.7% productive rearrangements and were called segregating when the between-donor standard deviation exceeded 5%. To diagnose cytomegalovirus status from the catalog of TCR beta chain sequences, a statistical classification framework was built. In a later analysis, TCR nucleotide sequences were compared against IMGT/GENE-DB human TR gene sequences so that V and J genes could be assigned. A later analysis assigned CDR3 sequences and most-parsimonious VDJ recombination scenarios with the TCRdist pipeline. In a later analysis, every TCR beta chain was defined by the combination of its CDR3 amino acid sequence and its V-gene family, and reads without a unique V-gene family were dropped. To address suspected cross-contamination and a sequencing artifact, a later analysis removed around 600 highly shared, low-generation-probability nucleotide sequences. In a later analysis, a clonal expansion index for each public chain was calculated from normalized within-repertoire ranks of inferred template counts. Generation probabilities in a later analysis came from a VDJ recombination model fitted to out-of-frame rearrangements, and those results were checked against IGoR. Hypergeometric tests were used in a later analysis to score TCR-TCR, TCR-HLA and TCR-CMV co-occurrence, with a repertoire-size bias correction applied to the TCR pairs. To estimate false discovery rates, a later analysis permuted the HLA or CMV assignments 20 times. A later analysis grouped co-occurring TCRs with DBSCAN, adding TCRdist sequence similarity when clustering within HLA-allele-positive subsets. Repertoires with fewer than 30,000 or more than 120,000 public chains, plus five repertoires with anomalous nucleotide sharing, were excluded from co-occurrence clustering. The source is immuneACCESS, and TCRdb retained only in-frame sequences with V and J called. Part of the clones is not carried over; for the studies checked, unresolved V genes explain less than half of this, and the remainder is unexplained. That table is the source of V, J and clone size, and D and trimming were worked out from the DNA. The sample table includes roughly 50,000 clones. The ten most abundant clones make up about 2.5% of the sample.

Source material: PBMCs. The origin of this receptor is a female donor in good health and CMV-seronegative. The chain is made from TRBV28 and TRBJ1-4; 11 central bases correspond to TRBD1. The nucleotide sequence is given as TGTGCCAGCAGTTCAGAAGGGACAGGGGGAGGAGAAAAACTGTTTTTT. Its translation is CASSSEGTGGGEKLFF.